This paragraph covers one T cell receptor beta chain sequence. The antigen remains unidentified. The entry originates in a study of T cell repertoires in cytomegalovirus infection. Via MiXCR, TCRdb re-called the reads, giving one row per CDR3 protein. The sample records tens of thousands of distinct CDR3 sequences, roughly 20% being singletons. Germline V gene lookup returns CDR1 MNHEY and CDR2 SVGEGT. Trimming shortened V by 8 bases and J by 6 bases, and 16 bases separated the two germline ends. This CDR3 contains 13 residues. The sample here was CD8+ T cells from cultured PBMCs, taken from culture after CMV antigen stimulation. The gene calls are TRBV6-2 or TRBV6-3 and TRBJ1-2; D possibly corresponds to TRBD1 (6 bases). The origin of this receptor is a human donor in good health (CMV status not recorded). Some clones in this sample may be carry-over from other donors' samples. DNA for the CDR3: TGTGCCAGCGGAACTCGGGGGCAGGATGGCTACACCTTC. This translates into CASGTRGQDGYTF.